This T cell receptor (beta chain) was sequenced during a study of blood T cell repertoires in COVID-19. Study overall: From T cells, B-cell-depleted T cells, or PBMCs came the material, which was cDNA or gDNA.

Per the authors' pipeline: The authors estimated nucleated cell counts from reference gene primer amplification. TCRdb keeps only in-frame clones here, not all; method: immunoSEQ multiplex PCR. The V and J calls and clone size are taken from that table; D and trimming were inferred from the DNA. This table holds over 150,000 clones, around 90% found once. A Seattle source enrolled patients during active infection and followed them longitudinally. The receptor was isolated from a man in his late teens or twenties with COVID-19, enrolled during active disease. Sequences were obtained from peripheral blood.

The CDR3, as DNA: TGTGCCAGCGAGGGTGTCCTAGGGAGCACAGATACGCAGTATTTT. Its protein product is CASEGVLGSTDTQYF. J is TRBJ2-3 and V is TRBV28; tentative D call: TRBD2 (5 bases). Germline V gives CDR1 MDHEN, CDR2 SYDVKM. V was trimmed by 8 bases and J by 0 bases, leaving 15 bases between them. The CDR3 runs to 15 residues.